The clone carrying this TCR beta chain came up a few times. Each TCR beta cDNA library carried unique molecular identifiers. From the PCR reads, TCRdb called clonotypes with MiXCR, one entry per CDR3 protein. The sample has some 700,000 distinct CDR3 sequences; approximately 59% are singletons. This entry belongs to a study of post-analysis software for immune sequencing data. The receptor was isolated from a girl aged 2 to 9 with multiple sclerosis. Sequenced sample: blood.

The CDR3 DNA follows: TGCAGCGCACTAGCGGGAGGGCGCAACGAGCAGTACTTC. Its protein is CSALAGGRNEQYF. V gene TRBV29-1 combines with J gene TRBJ2-7; 13 nucleotides align to TRBD2. V shed 7 bases, J shed 5 bases, and the junction held 5 bases outside the gene matches. CDR3 length: 13 residues. Per the germline V gene, CDR1 is SQVTM and CDR2 is ANQGSEA.